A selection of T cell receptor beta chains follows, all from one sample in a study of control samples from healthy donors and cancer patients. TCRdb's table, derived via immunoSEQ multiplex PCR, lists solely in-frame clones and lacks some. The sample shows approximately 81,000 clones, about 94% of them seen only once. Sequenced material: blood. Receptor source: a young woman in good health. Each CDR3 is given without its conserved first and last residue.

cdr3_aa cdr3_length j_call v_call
ASSGHLQETQY 11 TRBJ2-5 TRBV7-8
ASSLHWQRGGSYNEQF 16 TRBJ2-1 TRBV28
ASSDLGGRNQPQH 13 TRBJ1-5 TRBV2
ASSQEVTGTGRDTQY 15 TRBJ2-3 TRBV4-3
ASSLAGGEQY 10 TRBJ2-7 TRBV5-1
ASSLTAGDDQPQH 13 TRBJ1-5 TRBV28
ASRAGTGNSPLH 12 TRBJ1-6 TRBV13
ASSSRDTSSTDTQY 14 TRBJ2-3 TRBV27
ASRVFPVGQGGGAF 14 TRBJ1-1 TRBV28
ASSLDRNQPQH 11 TRBJ1-5 TRBV5-4
ASSLGENQPQH 11 TRBJ1-5 TRBV5-1
ASRLGKGNQPQH 12 TRBJ1-5 TRBV6-6
ASSDNSLYQPQH 12 TRBJ1-5 TRBV2
ASLPAGVGTEAF 12 TRBJ1-1 TRBV19
ASSSRQVVGEQY 12 TRBJ2-7 TRBV5-4
ASGSRGHTEAF 11 TRBJ1-1 TRBV7-2
SVEGDFGSSYEQY 13 TRBJ2-7 TRBV29-1
ASSPSRGGSYEQY 13 TRBJ2-7 TRBV2
ASSLDPTATYEQY 13 TRBJ2-7 TRBV5-1
ASAPPGGNTEAF 12 TRBJ1-1 TRBV28
AAGQGAYYEQY 11 TRBJ2-7 TRBV6-5
ASSLRFPGNTIY 12 TRBJ1-3 TRBV5-6
SVEDPRDGFSSYGYT 15 TRBJ1-2 TRBV29-1
ASSPVENTIY 10 TRBJ1-3 TRBV28
ASSLPLQSTNTEAF 14 TRBJ1-1 TRBV5-4
ASSETGQPNYGYT 13 TRBJ1-2 TRBV6-4
ASSDQGLAGMRQF 13 TRBJ2-1 TRBV2
ASSLARASGGSEQF 14 TRBJ2-1 TRBV7-8